The 4 T cell receptor beta chains given below trace back to one sample, sequenced in a study of T cells after posttransplantation cyclophosphamide. Produced via immunoSEQ multiplex PCR; TCRdb's table is partial and in-frame only. The sample consists of roughly 20,000 clones, 95% to 98% of them appearing once. Cells defined as naive were viable CD3+CD4+ or CD3+CD8+ and CCR7+CD45RA+CD45RO-CD95-CD27+CD28+. Material for sequencing was naive CD4+ T cells sorted from PBMCs. The receptors stem from a man in his forties in good health, CMV-negative, and a related stem cell transplant donor.

This clone was picked up one time. The chain is built from TRBV11-1 and TRBJ2-5; 8 bases fit TRBD2. Germline CDR1 and CDR2: SGHAT and FQDESV (reference sequence). The CDR3 runs 16 residues. The trim removed 4 bases at V and 1 base at J, leaving 8 bases unmatched. This CDR3 reads CASSSTSGRPQETQYF. The CDR3 region has the DNA TGTGCCAGCAGCTCTACTAGCGGACGGCCCCAAGAGACCCAGTACTTC. The full variable domain, with the rest looked up from reference TRBV11-1 and TRBJ2-5, is EAEVAQSPRYKITEKSQAVAFWCDPISGHATLYWYRQILGQGPELLVQFQDESVVDDSQLPKDRFSAERLKGVDSTLKIQPAELGDSAMYLCASSSTSGRPQETQYFGPGTRLLVL.

The genes are TRBV7-2 and TRBJ1-4, with 9 nucleotides matching TRBD1. Per the germline V gene, CDR1 is SGHTA and CDR2 is FQGNSA. The CDR3 extends over 15 amino acids. The ends lost 3 bases at V and 7 bases at J; junction bases unmatched: 6. CDR3 protein: CASSFLGQGREKLFF. The CDR3 DNA sequence: TGTGCCAGCAGCTTCTTGGGACAGGGTCGTGAAAAACTGTTTTTT.

This chain joins TRBV5-1 and TRBJ1-4, with no clear D. The CDR3 loop spans 13 amino acids. Trimming left V 4 bases short and J 8 bases short, with 12 bases between. Germline CDR1 and CDR2: SGHRS and YFSETQ. CDR3 protein: CASSLDRVEKLFF. The CDR3, as DNA: TGCGCCAGCAGCCTAGACCGGGTGGAAAAACTGTTTTTT.

The rearrangement links TRBV7-3 to TRBJ2-5; D is undetermined. V lost 1 base, J lost 0 bases, and 12 bases lay in between. Germline V CDR1 and CDR2: SGHTA, FQGTGA. The CDR3 runs to 16 residues. The CDR3, as DNA: TGTGCCAGCAGCTTAAAGGAGTCACCTTACCAAGAGACCCAGTACTTC. Amino acids: CASSLKESPYQETQYF. Together with reference TRBV7-3 and TRBJ2-5, the CDR3 gives the full variable domain: GAGVSQTPSNKVTEKGKYVELRCDPISGHTALYWYRQSLGQGPEFLIYFQGTGAADDSGLPNDRFFAVRPEGSVSTLKIQRTERGDSAVYLCASSLKESPYQETQYFGPGTRLLVL.